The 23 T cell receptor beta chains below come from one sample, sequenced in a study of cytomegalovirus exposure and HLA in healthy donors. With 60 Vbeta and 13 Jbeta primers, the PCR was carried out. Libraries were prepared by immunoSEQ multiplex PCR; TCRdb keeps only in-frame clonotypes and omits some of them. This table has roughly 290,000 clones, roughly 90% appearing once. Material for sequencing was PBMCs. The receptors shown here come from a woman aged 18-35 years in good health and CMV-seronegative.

CDR3 nucleotides: TGTGCCAGTAGTAACAGGGAGAGAGGTTCCTACGAGCAGTACTTC. Translated: CASSNRERGSYEQYF. The chain uses TRBV19 and TRBJ2-7; a possible D gene is TRBD1 (6 bases). The CDR3 loop spans 15 amino acids. Germline CDR1 LNHDA, CDR2 SQIVND (reference sequence). V was pared by 4 bases and J by 1 base, with 14 bases between.

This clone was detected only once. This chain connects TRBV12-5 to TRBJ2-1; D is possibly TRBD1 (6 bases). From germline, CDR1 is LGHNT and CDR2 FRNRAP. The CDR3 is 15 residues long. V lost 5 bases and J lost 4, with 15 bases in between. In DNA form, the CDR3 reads TGTGCTAGTGGTGGCGCCGGGACACCGTACAATGAGCAGTTCTTC. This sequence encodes CASGGAGTPYNEQFF.

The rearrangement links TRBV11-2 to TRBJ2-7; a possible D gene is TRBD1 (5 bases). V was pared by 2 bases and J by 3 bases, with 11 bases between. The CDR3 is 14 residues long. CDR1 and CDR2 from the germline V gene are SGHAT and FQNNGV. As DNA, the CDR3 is TGTGCCAGCAGCTTAAGTCAGGGATACTACGAGCAGTACTTC. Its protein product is CASSLSQGYYEQYF.

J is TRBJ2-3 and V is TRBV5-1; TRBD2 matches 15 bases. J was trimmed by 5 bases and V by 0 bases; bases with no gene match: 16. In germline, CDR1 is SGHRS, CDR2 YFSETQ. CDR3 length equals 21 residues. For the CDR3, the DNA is TGCGCCAGCAGCTTGGCCCCCGGACTAGCGGGGGGGGTCTCAGCAGGAGATACGCAGTATTTT. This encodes CASSLAPGLAGGVSAGDTQYF.

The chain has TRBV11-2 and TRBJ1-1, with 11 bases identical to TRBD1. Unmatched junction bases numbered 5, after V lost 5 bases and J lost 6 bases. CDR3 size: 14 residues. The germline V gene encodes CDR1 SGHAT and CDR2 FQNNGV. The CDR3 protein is CASSPGQGVAEAFF. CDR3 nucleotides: TGTGCCAGCAGCCCGGGACAGGGGGTCGCTGAAGCTTTCTTT.

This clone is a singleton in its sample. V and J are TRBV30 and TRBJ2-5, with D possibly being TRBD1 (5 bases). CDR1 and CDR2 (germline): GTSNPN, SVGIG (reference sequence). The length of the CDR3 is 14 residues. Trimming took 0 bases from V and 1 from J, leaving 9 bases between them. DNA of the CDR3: TGTGCCTGGAGTGTACTCAGGGCCCAAGAGACCCAGTACTTC. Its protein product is CAWSVLRAQETQYF.

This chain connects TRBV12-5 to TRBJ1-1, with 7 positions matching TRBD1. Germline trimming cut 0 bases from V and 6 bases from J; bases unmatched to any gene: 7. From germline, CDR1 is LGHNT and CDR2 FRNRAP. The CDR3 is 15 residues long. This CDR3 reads CASGLVNLGQSEAFF. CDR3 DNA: TGTGCTAGTGGTTTGGTAAATCTGGGACAGTCTGAAGCTTTCTTT.

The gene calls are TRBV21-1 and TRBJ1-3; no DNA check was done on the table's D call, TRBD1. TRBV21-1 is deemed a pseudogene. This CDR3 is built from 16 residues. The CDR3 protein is CASSTEQGNNRNTIYF. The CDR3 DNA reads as TGTGCCAGCAGCACTGAACAGGGAAATAACAGAAACACCATATATTTT.

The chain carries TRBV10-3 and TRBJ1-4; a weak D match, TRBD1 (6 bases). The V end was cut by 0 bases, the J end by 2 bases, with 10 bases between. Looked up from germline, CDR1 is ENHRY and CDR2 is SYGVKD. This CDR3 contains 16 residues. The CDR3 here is CAISESKGGTNEKLFF. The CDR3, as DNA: TGTGCCATCAGTGAGTCGAAGGGGGGGACTAATGAAAAACTGTTTTTT.

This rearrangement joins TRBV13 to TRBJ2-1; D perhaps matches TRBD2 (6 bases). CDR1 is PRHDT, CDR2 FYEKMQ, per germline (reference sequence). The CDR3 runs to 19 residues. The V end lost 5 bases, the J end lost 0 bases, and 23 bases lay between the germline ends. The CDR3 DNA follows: TGTGCCAGCAGCGCGTTGGAGGGTAGGTTACTTAGCTCCTACAATGAGCAGTTCTTC. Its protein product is CASSALEGRLLSSYNEQFF.

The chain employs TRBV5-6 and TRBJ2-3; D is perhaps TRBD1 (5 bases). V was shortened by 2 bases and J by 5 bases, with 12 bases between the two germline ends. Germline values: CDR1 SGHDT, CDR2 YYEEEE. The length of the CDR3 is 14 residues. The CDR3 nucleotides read TGTGCCAGCAGCTTTTGGGTAGGGGAAGATACGCAGTATTTT. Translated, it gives CASSFWVGEDTQYF.

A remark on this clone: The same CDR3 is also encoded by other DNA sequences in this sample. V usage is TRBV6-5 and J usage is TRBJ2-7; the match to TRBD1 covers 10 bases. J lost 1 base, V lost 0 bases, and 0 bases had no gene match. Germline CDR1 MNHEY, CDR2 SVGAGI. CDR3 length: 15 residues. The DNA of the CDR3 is TGTGCCAGCAGTTACTCGGACAGGGGGTCCTACGAGCAGTACTTC. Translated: CASSYSDRGSYEQYF.

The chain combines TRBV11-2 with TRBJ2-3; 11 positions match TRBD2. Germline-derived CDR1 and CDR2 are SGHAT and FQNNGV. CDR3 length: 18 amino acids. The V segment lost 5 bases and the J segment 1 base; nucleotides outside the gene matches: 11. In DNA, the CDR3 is TGTGCCAGCAGCCGGGGACTAGCGGCCCTCTTTGGCACAGATACGCAGTATTTT. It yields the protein CASSRGLAALFGTDTQYF.

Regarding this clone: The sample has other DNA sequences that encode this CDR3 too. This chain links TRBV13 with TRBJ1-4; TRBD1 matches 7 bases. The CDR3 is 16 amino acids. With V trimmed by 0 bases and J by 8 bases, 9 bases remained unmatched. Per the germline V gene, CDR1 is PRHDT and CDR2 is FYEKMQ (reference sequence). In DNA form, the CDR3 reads TGTGCCAGCAGCTTAGGGGGATTGACAGGGAAGGAAAAACTGTTTTTT. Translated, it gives CASSLGGLTGKEKLFF.

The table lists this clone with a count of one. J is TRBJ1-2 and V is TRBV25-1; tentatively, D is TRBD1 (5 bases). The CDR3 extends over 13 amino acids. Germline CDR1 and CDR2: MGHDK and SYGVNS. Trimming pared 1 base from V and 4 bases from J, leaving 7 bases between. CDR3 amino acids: CASSEFDSYGYTF. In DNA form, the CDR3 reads TGTGCCAGCAGTGAATTTGACAGCTATGGCTACACCTTC.

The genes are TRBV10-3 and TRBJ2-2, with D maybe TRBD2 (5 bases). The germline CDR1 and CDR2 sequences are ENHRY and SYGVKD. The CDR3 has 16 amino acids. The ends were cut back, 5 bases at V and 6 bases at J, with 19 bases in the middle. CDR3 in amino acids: CAISKSGEGSAGELFF. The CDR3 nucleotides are TGTGCCATCAGTAAAAGTGGCGAGGGTTCGGCCGGGGAGCTGTTTTTT.

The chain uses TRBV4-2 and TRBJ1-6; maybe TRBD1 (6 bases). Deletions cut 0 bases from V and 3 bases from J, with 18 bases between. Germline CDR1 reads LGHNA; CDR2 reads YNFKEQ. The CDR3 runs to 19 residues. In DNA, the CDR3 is TGTGCCAGCAGCCAAGAAGGGACCAGGGGCAGGGGCTATAATTCACCCCTCCACTTT. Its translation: CASSQEGTRGRGYNSPLHF.

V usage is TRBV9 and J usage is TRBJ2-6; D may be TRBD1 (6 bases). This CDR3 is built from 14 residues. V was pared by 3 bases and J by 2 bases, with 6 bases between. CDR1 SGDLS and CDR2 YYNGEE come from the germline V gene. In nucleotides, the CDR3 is TGTGCCAGCAGCGCAGGGGCTGGGGCCAACGTCCTGACTTTC. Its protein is CASSAGAGANVLTF.

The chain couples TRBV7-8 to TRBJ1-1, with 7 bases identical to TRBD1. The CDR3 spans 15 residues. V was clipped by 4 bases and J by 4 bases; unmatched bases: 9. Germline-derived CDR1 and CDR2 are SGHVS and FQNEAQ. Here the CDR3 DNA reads TGTGCCAGCAGCTCCCCCGGCAGGGGGACCACTGAAGCTTTCTTT. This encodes CASSSPGRGTTEAFF.

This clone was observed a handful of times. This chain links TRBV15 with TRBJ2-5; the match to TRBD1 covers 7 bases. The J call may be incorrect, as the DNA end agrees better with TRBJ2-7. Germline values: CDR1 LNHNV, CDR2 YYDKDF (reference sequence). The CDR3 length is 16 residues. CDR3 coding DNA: TGTGCCACCAGCAGAGATAGGGACAGAGATCCCTACGAGCAGTACTTC. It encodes CATSRDRDRDPYEQYF.

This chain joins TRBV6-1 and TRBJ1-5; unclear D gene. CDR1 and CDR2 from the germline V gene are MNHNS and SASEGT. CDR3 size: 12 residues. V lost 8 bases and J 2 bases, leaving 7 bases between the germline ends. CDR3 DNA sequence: TGTGCCAGCCGTTTTGGCAATCAGCCCCAGCATTTT. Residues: CASRFGNQPQHF.

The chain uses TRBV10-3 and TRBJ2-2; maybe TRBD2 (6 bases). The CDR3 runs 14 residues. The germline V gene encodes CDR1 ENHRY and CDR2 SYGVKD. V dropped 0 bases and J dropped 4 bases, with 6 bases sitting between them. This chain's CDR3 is CAISESTSTGELFF. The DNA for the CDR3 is TGTGCCATCAGTGAGTCGACTAGCACCGGGGAGCTGTTTTTT.

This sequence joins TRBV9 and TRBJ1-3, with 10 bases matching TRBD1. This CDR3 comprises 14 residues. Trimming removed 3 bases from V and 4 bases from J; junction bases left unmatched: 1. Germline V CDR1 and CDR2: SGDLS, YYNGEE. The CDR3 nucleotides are TGTGCCAGCAGCGGACAGGGGGCCGGAAACACCATATATTTT. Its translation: CASSGQGAGNTIYF.